This TCR beta chain was captured in a study of blood T cell repertoires in COVID-19. Germline V lookup: CDR1 SEHNR, CDR2 FQNEAQ (reference sequence). The junction had 7 bases not matched to a gene; V was cut back by 9 bases and J by 0 bases. The CDR3 covers 15 residues. Sequenced by immunoSEQ multiplex PCR; TCRdb stores in-frame clones only, minus some. The data contain 150,000 to 200,000 clones, around nine tenths of them singletons. This clone was recorded only once. V is TRBV7-9 and J is TRBJ2-3; 9 bases line up with TRBD2. The origin of this receptor is a man aged 55-75 years with COVID-19, enrolled during active disease. What was sequenced was peripheral blood. CDR3 nucleotides: TGTGCCAGTACCGGGACTAGCACCAGCACAGATACGCAGTATTTT. This translates into CASTGTSTSTDTQYF.